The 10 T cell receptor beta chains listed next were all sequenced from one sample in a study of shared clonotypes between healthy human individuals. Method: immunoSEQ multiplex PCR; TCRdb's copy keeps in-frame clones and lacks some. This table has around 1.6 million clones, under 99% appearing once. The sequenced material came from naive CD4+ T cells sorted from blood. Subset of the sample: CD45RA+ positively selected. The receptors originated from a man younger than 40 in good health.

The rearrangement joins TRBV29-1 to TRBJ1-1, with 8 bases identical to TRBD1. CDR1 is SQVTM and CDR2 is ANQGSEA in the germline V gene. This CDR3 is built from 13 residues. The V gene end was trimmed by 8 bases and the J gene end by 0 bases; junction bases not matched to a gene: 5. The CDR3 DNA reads TGCAGCAGCTGGACAGGGTTGAACACTGAAGCTTTCTTT. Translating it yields CSSWTGLNTEAFF. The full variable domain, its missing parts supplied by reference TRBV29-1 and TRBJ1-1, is SAVISQKPSRDICQRGTSLTIQCQVDSQVTMMFWYRQQPGQSLTLIATANQGSEATYESGFVIDKFPISRPNLTFSTLTVSNMSPEDSSIYLCSSWTGLNTEAFFGQGTRLTVV.

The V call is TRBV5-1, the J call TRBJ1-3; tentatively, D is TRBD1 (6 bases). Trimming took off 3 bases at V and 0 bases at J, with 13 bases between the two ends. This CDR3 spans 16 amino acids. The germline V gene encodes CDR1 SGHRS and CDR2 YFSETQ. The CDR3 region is CASSYLQGYSGNTIYF. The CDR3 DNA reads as TGCGCCAGCAGCTACCTTCAGGGGTACTCTGGAAACACCATATATTTT.

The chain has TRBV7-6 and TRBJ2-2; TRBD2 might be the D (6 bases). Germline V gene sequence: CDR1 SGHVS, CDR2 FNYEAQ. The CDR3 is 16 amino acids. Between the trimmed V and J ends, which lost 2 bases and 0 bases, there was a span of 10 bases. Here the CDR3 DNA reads TGTGCCAGCAGCTTAATCTCGGGGGCGAACACCGGGGAGCTGTTTTTT. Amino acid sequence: CASSLISGANTGELFF. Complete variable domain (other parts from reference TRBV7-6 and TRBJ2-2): GAGVSQSPRYKVTKRGQDVALRCDPISGHVSLYWYRQALGQGPEFLTYFNYEAQQDKSGLPNDRFSAERPEGSISTLTIQRTEQRDSAMYRCASSLISGANTGELFFGEGSRLTVL.

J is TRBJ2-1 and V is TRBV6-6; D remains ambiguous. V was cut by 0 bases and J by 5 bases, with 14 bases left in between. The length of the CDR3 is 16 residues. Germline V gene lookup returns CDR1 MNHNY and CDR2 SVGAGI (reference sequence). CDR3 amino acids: CASSYSNSDRNNEQFF. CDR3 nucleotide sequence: TGTGCCAGCAGTTACTCGAACTCCGACCGAAACAATGAGCAGTTCTTC.

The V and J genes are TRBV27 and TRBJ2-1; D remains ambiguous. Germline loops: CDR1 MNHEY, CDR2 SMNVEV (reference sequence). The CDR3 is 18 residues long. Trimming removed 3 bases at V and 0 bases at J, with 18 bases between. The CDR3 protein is CASSFLVSPRSSYNEQFF. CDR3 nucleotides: TGTGCCAGCAGTTTTTTGGTTAGCCCCCGGAGCTCCTACAATGAGCAGTTCTTC.

In DNA, the CDR3 is TGTGCCAGCACCTTGGGGGACAGCTGGTCCAACAATGAGCAGTTCTTC. This sequence encodes CASTLGDSWSNNEQFF. The chain combines TRBV2 with TRBJ2-1; 7 bases agree with TRBD1. With V trimmed by 7 bases and J by 5 bases, 14 bases remained unmatched. The CDR3 runs 16 residues. The germline gives CDR1 SNHLY, CDR2 FYNNEI.

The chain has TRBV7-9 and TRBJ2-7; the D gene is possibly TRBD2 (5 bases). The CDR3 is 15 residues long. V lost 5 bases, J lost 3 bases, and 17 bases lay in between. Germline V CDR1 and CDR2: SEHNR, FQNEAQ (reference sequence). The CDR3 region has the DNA TGTGCCAGCAGCGACTACGGAGGACGGGGCTACGAGCAGTACTTC. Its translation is CASSDYGGRGYEQYF.

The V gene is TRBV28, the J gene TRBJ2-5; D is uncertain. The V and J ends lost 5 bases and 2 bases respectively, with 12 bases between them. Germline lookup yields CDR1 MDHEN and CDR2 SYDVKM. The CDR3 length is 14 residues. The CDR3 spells CASSPRNLQETQYF. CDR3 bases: TGTGCCAGCAGTCCCCGGAACCTACAAGAGACCCAGTACTTC.

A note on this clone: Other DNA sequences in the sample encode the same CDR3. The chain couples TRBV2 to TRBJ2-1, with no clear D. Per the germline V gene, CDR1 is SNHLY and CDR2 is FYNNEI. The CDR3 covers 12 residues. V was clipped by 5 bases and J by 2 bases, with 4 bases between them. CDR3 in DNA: TGTGCCAGCAGTTCAGCCTACAATGAGCAGTTCTTC. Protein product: CASSSAYNEQFF.

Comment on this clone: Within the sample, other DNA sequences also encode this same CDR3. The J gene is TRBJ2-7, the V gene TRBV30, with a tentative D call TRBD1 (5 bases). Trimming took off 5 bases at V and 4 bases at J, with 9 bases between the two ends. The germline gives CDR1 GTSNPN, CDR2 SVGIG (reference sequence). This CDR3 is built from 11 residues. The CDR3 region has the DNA TGTGCCTGGGTAGACAGTTACGAGCAGTACTTC. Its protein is CAWVDSYEQYF.